The next 15 T cell receptor beta chains were all read from a single sample in a study of response to subunit inactivated influenza vaccine. TCRdb reanalysed the RT-PCR reads using MiXCR and keeps one entry per CDR3 protein. Found here are more than 700,000 distinct CDR3 sequences, about 20% of them singletons; the top ten hold 10%. The specimen comprised PBMCs from blood, sampled roughly 5 days after vaccination. All receptors come from a man aged 50 to 59 who received an inactivated influenza vaccine.

This chain uses TRBV12-3 or TRBV12-4 with TRBJ1-5; TRBD1 might be the D (6 bases). Trimming pared 6 bases from V and 4 bases from J, leaving 13 bases between. CDR3 length: 14 amino acids. CDR3 DNA: TGTGCCAGCAGAACAGGGATCCCGAATCAGCCCCAGCATTTT. Translated, it gives CASRTGIPNQPQHF.

V gene TRBV6-4 combines with J gene TRBJ2-3; 11 bases map to TRBD2. The germline V gene encodes CDR1 MRHNA and CDR2 SNTAGT. The V and J ends lost 6 bases and 7 bases, in that order; junction bases with no gene match: 9. The CDR3 runs to 15 residues. CDR3 protein: CASRDLLAGENTQYF. CDR3 DNA sequence: TGTGCCAGCAGGGATCTACTAGCGGGGGAAAATACGCAGTATTTT.

The genes are TRBV5-1 and TRBJ2-7, with TRBD2 as a possible D gene (6 bases). The CDR3 covers 14 residues. Trimming shortened V by 4 bases and J by 6 bases, and 17 bases separated the two germline ends. Germline V lookup: CDR1 SGHRS, CDR2 YFSETQ. The CDR3 protein is CASSRRGYPSEQYF. CDR3 in DNA: TGCGCCAGCAGCAGGCGGGGCTACCCTTCCGAGCAGTACTTC. The full variable domain, completed using reference TRBV5-1 and TRBJ2-7, is KAGVTQTPRYLIKTRGQQVTLSCSPISGHRSVSWYQQTPGQGLQFLFEYFSETQRNKGNFPGRFSGRQFSNSRSEMNVSTLELGDSALYLCASSRRGYPSEQYFGPGTRLTVT.

This clonotype was found once. The J gene is TRBJ2-7, the V gene TRBV2; 10 bases line up with TRBD2. The length of the CDR3 is 13 residues. Germline trimming cut 5 bases from V and 7 bases from J; bases unmatched to any gene: 5. Germline values: CDR1 SNHLY, CDR2 FYNNEI. The CDR3 DNA reads as TGTGCCAGCAGTAGCGGGAGGGCCTTGGAGCAGTACTTC. Translating it yields CASSSGRALEQYF.

The rearrangement links TRBV12-5 to TRBJ2-1; 10 positions agree with TRBD2. CDR1 and CDR2 (germline): LGHNT, FRNRAP. This CDR3 spans 15 amino acids. V trimming: 1 base; J trimming: 6 bases; junction bases outside the gene matches: 3. The CDR3: CASGLGLAGTNEQFF. CDR3 bases: TGTGCTAGTGGTTTGGGACTAGCGGGTACCAATGAGCAGTTCTTC.

This clonotype has more than one count but fewer than ten. This rearrangement joins TRBV7-2 to TRBJ2-1, with a weak D call TRBD1 (6 bases). V dropped 2 bases and J dropped 3 bases, with 14 bases sitting between them. The CDR3 contains 16 residues. Germline lookup yields CDR1 SGHTA and CDR2 FQGNSA. The CDR3 here is CASSLRGTYGYNEQFF. In nucleotides, the CDR3 is TGTGCCAGCAGCTTACGAGGGACATATGGCTACAATGAGCAGTTCTTC.

The gene calls are TRBV18 and TRBJ1-4; D is ambiguous. The germline V gene has CDR1 KGHSH and CDR2 LQKENI. The V end was cut by 8 bases, the J end by 4 bases, with 11 bases between. CDR3 size: 13 residues. CDR3 DNA sequence: TGTGCCAGCCAAAGTAGTGGTAATGAAAAACTGTTTTTT. It codes for CASQSSGNEKLFF. Complete variable domain (other parts from reference TRBV18 and TRBJ1-4): NAGVMQNPRHLVRRRGQEARLRCSPMKGHSHVYWYRQLPEEGLKFMVYLQKENIIDESGMPKERFSAEFPKEGPSILRIQQVVRGDSAAYFCASQSSGNEKLFFGSGTQLSVL.

The rearrangement links TRBV20-1 to TRBJ2-4; either TRBD1 or TRBD2 may supply D (7 bases each). CDR1 is DFQATT and CDR2 is SNEGSKA in the germline V gene (reference sequence). The CDR3 length is 16 residues. The V and J ends lost 6 bases and 7 bases respectively, with 25 bases between them. CDR3 protein: CSAPEGAQGGSNIQYF. In DNA, the CDR3 is TGCAGTGCCCCTGAGGGGGCCCAGGGGGGGAGCAACATTCAGTACTTC.

The V call is TRBV6-1, the J call TRBJ2-2; TRBD1 might be the D (6 bases). V was cut by 6 bases and J by 0 bases, with 11 bases left in between. This CDR3 has 15 residues. Germline V gives CDR1 MNHNS, CDR2 SASEGT. The CDR3 loop is CASSRTVPNTGELFF. CDR3 nucleotides: TGTGCCAGCAGCCGGACAGTTCCGAACACCGGGGAGCTGTTTTTT.

In this sample, this clonotype turned up a few times. This chain joins TRBV9 and TRBJ2-6; no clear D. This CDR3 is built from 15 residues. V was pared by 0 bases and J by 3 bases, with 7 bases between. CDR1 and CDR2 from the germline V gene are SGDLS and YYNGEE. CDR3 coding DNA: TGTGCCAGCAGCGTAGGACACTTTGGGGCCAACGTCCTGACTTTC. It encodes CASSVGHFGANVLTF.

In its sample, this clonotype was seen once. This chain connects TRBV12-5 to TRBJ2-5; D may match TRBD1 or TRBD2 (5 bases each). Trimming pared 5 bases from V and 4 bases from J, leaving 17 bases between. Germline V gene lookup returns CDR1 LGHNT and CDR2 FRNRAP. CDR3 length equals 15 residues. CDR3 in DNA: TGTGCTAGTGGTCCCCCCGGGACGACTGGAGAGACCCAGTACTTC. Protein sequence: CASGPPGTTGETQYF.

This clonotype occurred many times. This chain joins TRBV5-1 and TRBJ2-1; a possible D gene is TRBD2 (5 bases). Germline V gene lookup returns CDR1 SGHRS and CDR2 YFSETQ. V dropped 4 bases and J dropped 6 bases, with 11 bases sitting between them. CDR3 length: 13 amino acids. CDR3 amino acids: CASSEGNSNEQFF. For the CDR3, the DNA is TGCGCCAGCAGCGAGGGCAATTCCAATGAGCAGTTCTTC.

This clonotype occurred many times. This chain joins TRBV6-2 or TRBV6-3 and TRBJ1-6; maybe TRBD1 (5 bases). The germline V gene encodes CDR1 MNHEY and CDR2 SVGEGT. Between the trimmed V and J ends, which lost 6 bases and 9 bases, there was a span of 9 bases. The CDR3 runs to 12 residues. The CDR3 sequence is CASSVRVSPLHF. The CDR3 coding sequence is TGTGCCAGCAGCGTCAGGGTTTCACCCCTCCACTTT.

Only a few counts were recorded for this clonotype. V gene TRBV20-1 combines with J gene TRBJ1-5, with D perhaps matching TRBD1 (5 bases). Trimming shortened V by 0 bases and J by 1 base, and 10 bases separated the two germline ends. The CDR3 has 15 amino acids. In germline, CDR1 is DFQATT, CDR2 SNEGSKA (reference sequence). The CDR3 spells CSARDWGGSNQPQHF. The CDR3 DNA reads TGCAGTGCTAGAGATTGGGGGGGGAGCAATCAGCCCCAGCATTTT.

The V and J genes are TRBV7-2 and TRBJ1-1; D is possibly TRBD1 (5 bases). The V and J ends lost 5 bases and 1 base respectively, with 17 bases between them. CDR1 and CDR2 from the germline V gene are SGHTA and FQGNSA. There are 16 residues in the CDR3. CDR3 region: CASSRGMAGQNTEAFF. CDR3 bases: TGTGCCAGCAGCCGAGGTATGGCAGGGCAGAACACTGAAGCTTTCTTT.